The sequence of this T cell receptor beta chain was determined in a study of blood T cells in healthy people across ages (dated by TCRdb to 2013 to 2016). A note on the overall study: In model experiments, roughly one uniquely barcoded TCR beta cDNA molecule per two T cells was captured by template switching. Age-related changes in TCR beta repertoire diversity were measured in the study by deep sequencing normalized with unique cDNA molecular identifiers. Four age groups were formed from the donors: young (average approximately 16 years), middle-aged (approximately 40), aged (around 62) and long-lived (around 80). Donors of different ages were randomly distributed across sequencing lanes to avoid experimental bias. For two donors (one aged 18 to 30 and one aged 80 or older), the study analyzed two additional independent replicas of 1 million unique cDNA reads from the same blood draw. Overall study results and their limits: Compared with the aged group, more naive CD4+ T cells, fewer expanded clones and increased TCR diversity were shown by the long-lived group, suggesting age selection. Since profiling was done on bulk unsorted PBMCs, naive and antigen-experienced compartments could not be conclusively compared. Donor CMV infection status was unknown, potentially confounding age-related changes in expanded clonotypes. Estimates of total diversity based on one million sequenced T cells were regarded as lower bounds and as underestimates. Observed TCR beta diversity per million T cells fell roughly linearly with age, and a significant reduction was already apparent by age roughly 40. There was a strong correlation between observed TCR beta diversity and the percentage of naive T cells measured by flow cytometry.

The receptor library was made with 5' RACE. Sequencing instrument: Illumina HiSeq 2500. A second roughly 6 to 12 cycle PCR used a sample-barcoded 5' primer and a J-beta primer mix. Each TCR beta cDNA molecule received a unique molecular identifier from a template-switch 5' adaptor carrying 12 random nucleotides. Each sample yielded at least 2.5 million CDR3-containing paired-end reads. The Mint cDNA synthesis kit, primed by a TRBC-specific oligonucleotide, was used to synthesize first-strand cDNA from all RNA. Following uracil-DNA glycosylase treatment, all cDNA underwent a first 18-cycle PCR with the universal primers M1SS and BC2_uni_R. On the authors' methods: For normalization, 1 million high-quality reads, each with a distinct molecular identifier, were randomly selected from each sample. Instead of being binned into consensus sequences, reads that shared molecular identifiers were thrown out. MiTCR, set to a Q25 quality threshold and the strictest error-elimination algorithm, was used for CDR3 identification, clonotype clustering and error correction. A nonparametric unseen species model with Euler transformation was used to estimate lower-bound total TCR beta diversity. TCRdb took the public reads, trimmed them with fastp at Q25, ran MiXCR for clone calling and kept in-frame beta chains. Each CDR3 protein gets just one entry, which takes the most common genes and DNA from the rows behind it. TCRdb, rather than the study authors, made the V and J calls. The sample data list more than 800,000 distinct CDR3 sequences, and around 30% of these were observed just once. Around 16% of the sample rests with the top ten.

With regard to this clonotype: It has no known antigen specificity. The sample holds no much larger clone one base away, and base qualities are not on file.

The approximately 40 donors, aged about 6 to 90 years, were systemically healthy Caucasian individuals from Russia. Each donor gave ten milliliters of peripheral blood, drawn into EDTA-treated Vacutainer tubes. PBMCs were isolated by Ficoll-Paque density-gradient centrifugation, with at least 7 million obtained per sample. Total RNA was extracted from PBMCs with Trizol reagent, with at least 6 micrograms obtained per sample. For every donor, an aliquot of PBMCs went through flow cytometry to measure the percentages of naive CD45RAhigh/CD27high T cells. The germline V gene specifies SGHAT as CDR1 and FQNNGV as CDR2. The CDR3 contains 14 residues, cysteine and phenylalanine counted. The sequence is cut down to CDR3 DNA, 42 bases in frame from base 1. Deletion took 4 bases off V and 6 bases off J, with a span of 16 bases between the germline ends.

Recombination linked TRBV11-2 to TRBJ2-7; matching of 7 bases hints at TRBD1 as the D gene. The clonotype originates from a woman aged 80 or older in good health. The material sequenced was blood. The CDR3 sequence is CASSSTGRECEQYF. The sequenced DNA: TGTGCCAGCAGCTCGACAGGGCGGGAATGCGAGCAGTACTTC.